These 6 T cell receptor beta chains originate from one sample sequenced in a study of blood T cells in healthy people across ages. The authors ran a second PCR of roughly 7 to 11 cycles using a sample-barcoded 5' primer and a J-beta primer mix. MiXCR, run by TCRdb on the 5' RACE reads, gives a single entry per CDR3 protein. This table has roughly 500,000 distinct CDR3 sequences, around 24% appearing once. The sample also formed part of further work on T cells of mothers and their children.

The sequenced sample was blood. Every receptor here comes from a boy aged 5-17 years in good health.

This chain links TRBV29-1 with TRBJ2-4; 11 nucleotides agree with TRBD1. V shed 6 bases, J shed 7 bases, and the junction held 8 bases outside the gene matches. Germline values: CDR1 SQVTM, CDR2 ANQGSEA. This CDR3 is built from 14 residues. In DNA, the CDR3 is TGCAGCGTGACCCCCGGACAGGGGGCGAACATTCAGTACTTC. The encoded protein is CSVTPGQGANIQYF.

The chain couples TRBV6-1 to TRBJ2-1; no definite D call. Trimming pared 6 bases from V and 11 bases from J, leaving 2 bases between. CDR1 and CDR2 (germline): MNHNS, SASEGT. This CDR3 spans 8 amino acids. CDR3 sequence reads: CASSQQFF. Written as DNA, the CDR3 is TGTGCCAGCAGCCAGCAGTTCTTC.

The V call is TRBV27, the J call TRBJ1-2; D might be TRBD1 (6 bases). Germline V gene lookup returns CDR1 MNHEY and CDR2 SMNVEV (reference sequence). This CDR3 is 16 amino acids long. V was shortened by 3 bases and J by 3 bases, with 17 bases between the two germline ends. The CDR3 nucleotides read TGTGCCAGCAGTTTTATAGGTGGCAGGGGAGACTATGGCTACACCTTC. Translation: CASSFIGGRGDYGYTF.

This clonotype was observed a handful of times. Since a much larger clone is just one base distant, this may be a read error. This chain links TRBV20-1 with TRBJ1-2; maybe TRBD1 (5 bases). In germline, CDR1 is DFQATT, CDR2 SNEGSKA (reference sequence). This CDR3 spans 13 amino acids. This CDR3 is CNAPRTGEHGYTF. CDR3 bases: TGCAATGCTCCTAGAACGGGGGAACATGGCTACACCTTC.

The J gene is TRBJ2-5, the V gene TRBV5-1; 8 bases are shared with TRBD1. V lost 0 bases and J lost 2; bases outside the gene matches: 12. The CDR3 runs 18 residues. Per the germline V gene, CDR1 is SGHRS and CDR2 is YFSETQ. The CDR3 DNA reads as TGCGCCAGCAGCTTGGCGAGGTTCGGGACAGGCGGTCAAGAGACCCAGTACTTC. Its translation is CASSLARFGTGGQETQYF.

The V gene is TRBV20-1, the J gene TRBJ2-1; 9 bases agree with TRBD2. With V trimmed by 7 bases and J by 8 bases, 6 bases remained unmatched. CDR3 size: 12 residues. The germline CDR1 and CDR2 sequences are DFQATT and SNEGSKA (reference sequence). CDR3 DNA: TGCAGTGTCGGGACTAGCCTTGATGAGCAGTTCTTC. Its protein product is CSVGTSLDEQFF.